This T cell receptor (beta chain) originates from a study of identical twins. The CDR3 length is 16 residues. V dropped 0 bases and J dropped 5; count of bases not matched to a gene: 7. Germline V gene data show CDR1 as WNHNN and CDR2 as SYGVQD (reference sequence). Each CDR3 protein gets one entry after TCRdb re-called the 5' RACE reads with MiXCR. The sample records about 250,000 distinct CDR3 sequences, approximately 8% being singletons. These same data were also listed under a study on yellow fever vaccine responses in identical twins.

This chain links TRBV10-1 with TRBJ2-1; 7 bases line up with TRBD2. The source material was CD8+ T cells sorted from blood. The source is a woman aged 18-35 years in good health. The chain's CDR3 is CASSESASGRDNEQFF. The CDR3 nucleotides are TGCGCCAGCAGTGAGTCGGCTAGCGGAAGAGACAATGAGCAGTTCTTC.